This TCR beta chain appears in the sequencing data of a study of human T cells and chemical hapten exposure. Study-wide background: Recorded diagnoses among the mostly female patients were alopecia areata, totalis or universalis. Study-level results: Relative to controls, expanded TCRs formed significantly more large CDR3 similarity clusters.

This clonotype was observed many times. Its antigen is still unknown. The germline V gene encodes CDR1 SQVTM and CDR2 ANQGSEA. CDR3 length: 14 amino acids. The J segment lost 1 base and the V segment lost 4 bases, leaving 4 bases of the junction unmatched. Using its own MiXCR run on the RACE reads, TCRdb lists one record per CDR3 protein. The repertoire holds fewer than 500,000 distinct CDR3 sequences, with more than 4.5% as singletons. Time point in this sample: patch test 1, 2 weeks after DPC sensitization. Treatment indicated: therapeutic diphenylcyclopropenone sensitization with weekly scalp DPC. The genes are TRBV29-1 and TRBJ1-2; TRBD1 aligns across 9 bases. The source material was whole blood, sampled in connection with sensitization to the hapten diphenylcyclopropenone (DPC). The clonotype was recovered from a woman aged 50 to 65 with alopecia areata. Some clones in this sample may be carry-over from other donors' samples. Here the CDR3 DNA reads TGCAGCGTTGTACCGGGACAGGGTAACTATGGCTACACCTTC. The encoded protein is CSVVPGQGNYGYTF.